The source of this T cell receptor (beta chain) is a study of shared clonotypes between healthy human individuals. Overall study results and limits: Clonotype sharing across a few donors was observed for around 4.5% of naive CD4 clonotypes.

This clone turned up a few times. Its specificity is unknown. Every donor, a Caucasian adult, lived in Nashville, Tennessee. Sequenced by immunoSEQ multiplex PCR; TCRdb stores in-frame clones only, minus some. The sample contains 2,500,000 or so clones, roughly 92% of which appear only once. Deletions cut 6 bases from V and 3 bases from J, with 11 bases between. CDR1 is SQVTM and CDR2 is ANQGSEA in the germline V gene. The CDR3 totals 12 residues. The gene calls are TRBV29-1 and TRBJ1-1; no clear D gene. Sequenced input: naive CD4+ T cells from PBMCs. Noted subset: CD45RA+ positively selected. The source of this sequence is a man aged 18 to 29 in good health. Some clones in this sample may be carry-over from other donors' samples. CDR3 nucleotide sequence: TGCAGCGTCCGTCGGTCGGACACTGAAGCTTTCTTT. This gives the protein CSVRRSDTEAFF.